The clone carrying this T cell receptor (beta chain) has more than one count but fewer than ten. No antigen is known for it. Looked up from germline, CDR1 is MNHEY and CDR2 is SVGEGT. Trimming took off 8 bases at V and 7 bases at J, with 11 bases between the two ends. This CDR3 comprises 11 residues. Documented treatment: approximately 10-day PBMC culture with coronavirus spike peptide pools or control peptides (ViraFEST assay). The sample belongs to a study of vaccination and CD4 T cells after COVID-19. Sequence data for DNA of cultured CD4+ T cells were generated by the Oncomine TCR Beta short-read assay. TCRdb re-derived calls from the PCR reads in MiXCR, one entry per CDR3 protein. The data contain some 14,000 distinct CDR3 sequences, around 43% of them seen just once; the ten biggest clones take up under 11%.

The chain combines TRBV6-2 or TRBV6-3 with TRBJ1-2; no clear D gene. Sequenced input: CD4+ T cells from blood, cultured in vitro. This sequence was found in a human donor who had recovered from COVID-19. CDR3 region: CASLGGSGYTF. The CDR3 coding sequence is TGTGCCAGCCTGGGAGGCTCTGGCTACACCTTC.